This T cell receptor (beta chain) derives from a study of OX40 agonist ivuxolimab in advanced cancers. Study summary: Treatment of patients was with ivuxolimab, an agonistic anti-OX40 (CD134) antibody.

Generated by immunoSEQ multiplex PCR, the TCRdb table keeps only in-frame clones and is missing some. Of roughly 80,000 clones listed, around 84% are singletons. Findings of the study overall: More expanded clones were found, on average, in CD8+ than in CD4+ T cells.

V dropped 4 bases and J dropped 4; count of bases not matched to a gene: 5. Germline V gene sequence: CDR1 SGHDN, CDR2 FVKESK. CDR3 length equals 14 residues. In regard to this clone: Its specificity is unknown.

This receptor was identified in an adult with an advanced solid tumor such as melanoma, head and neck, liver or kidney cancer. Sample: CD4+ or CD8+ T cells sorted from blood, taken in a trial of the OX40 agonist ivuxolimab. The gene calls are TRBV14 and TRBJ2-5; 8 positions match TRBD1. CDR3 residues: CASSPRQGTETQYF. Written as DNA, the CDR3 is TGTGCCAGCAGCCCCCGACAGGGGACAGAGACCCAGTACTTC.